What follows describes a single T cell receptor (beta chain). Original processing methods: Sequence data from immunoSEQ were junction-only and lacked quality scores; consequently, filtering differed. This table comes from immunoSEQ multiplex PCR, and its TCRdb copy is limited to in-frame clones, with some not included. D and trimming were read from the DNA, whereas the V and J calls and clone size are those reported in that table. The sample includes roughly 2.1 million clones, 85% to 95% of them seen just once. The sample belongs to a study of shared clonotypes between healthy human individuals. Positively selected for CCR7, the CD45RO-negative cells used as naive CD8 cells excluded terminally differentiated effector memory CD45RA+ cells. V gave up 4 bases and J gave up 0 bases; unmatched junction bases: 2. Germline lookup yields CDR1 SGHVS and CDR2 FQNEAQ. CDR3 size: 14 residues.

V is TRBV7-8 and J is TRBJ2-5; 7 bases agree with TRBD1. The receptor was isolated from a man aged 18 to 30 in good health. Some clones in this sample may be carry-over from other donors' samples. The sequenced sample was naive CD8+ T cells from PBMCs. The CDR3 coding sequence is TGTGCCAGCAGCTCCGGGACAGACCAAGAGACCCAGTACTTC. Translation: CASSSGTDQETQYF.